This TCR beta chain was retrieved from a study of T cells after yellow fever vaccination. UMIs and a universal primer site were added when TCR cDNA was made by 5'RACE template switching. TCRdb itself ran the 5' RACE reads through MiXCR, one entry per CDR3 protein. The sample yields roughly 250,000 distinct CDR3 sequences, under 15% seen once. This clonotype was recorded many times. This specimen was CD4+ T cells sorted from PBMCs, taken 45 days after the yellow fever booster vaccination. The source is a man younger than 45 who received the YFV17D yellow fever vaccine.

CDR3 sequence (DNA): TGTGCCAGCAGTTGGGCCGTAGCGGACGTAGGGTATTTT. It is translated as CASSWAVADVGYF. This chain uses TRBV7-2 with TRBJ2-3, with D possibly being TRBD2 (6 bases). CDR3 size: 13 residues. Trimming shortened V by 6 bases and J by 14 bases, and 21 bases separated the two germline ends. CDR1 is SGHTA and CDR2 is FQGNSA in the germline V gene.